Listed below are T cell receptor beta chains from one sample, sequenced in a study of response to subunit inactivated influenza vaccine. TCRdb passed the RT-PCR reads through MiXCR, listing each CDR3 protein once. Altogether about 620,000 distinct CDR3 sequences are present, 10% to 15% being singletons, with the ten largest covering roughly a tenth. Sample: PBMCs from blood, taken on the day of vaccination. All receptors derive from a middle-aged man who received an inactivated influenza vaccine. CDR3s include the opening cysteine and the closing phenylalanine or tryptophan. D genes are given only for firm matches. Clone size appears in some rows only: once, few, many, or a class for an expanded clone.

d_call,j_call,clone_size,v_call,cdr3_nt,cdr3_aa
TRBD1,TRBJ1-1,.,TRBV7-2,TGTGCCAGCCGTCACAGGGGCGCCTACACTGAAGCTTTCTTT,CASRHRGAYTEAFF
.,TRBJ2-4,.,TRBV3-1,TGTGCCAGCAGCCAAGGTCAGGGGAGAGCTGGGTACTTC,CASSQGQGRAGYF
TRBD2,TRBJ2-7,few,TRBV6-2/TRBV6-3,TGTGCCAGCAGTCGGCCGGGACTACCTGGGGAGCAGTACTTC,CASSRPGLPGEQYF
.,TRBJ1-5,.,TRBV12-3/TRBV12-4,TGTGCCAGCAGCTCAGGGGCGAGGCAGCCCCAGCATTTT,CASSSGARQPQHF
.,TRBJ2-1,many,TRBV7-9,TGTGCCAGCAGCTTTAGTAGCTTGGCCGACAATGAGCAGTTCTTC,CASSFSSLADNEQFF
TRBD2,TRBJ2-4,few,TRBV4-2,TGTGCCAGCAGCCAAGCACTAGCGGTGCAAGGGAACATTCAGTACTTC,CASSQALAVQGNIQYF
.,TRBJ1-1,few,TRBV10-3,TGTGCCATCAGGCTAACAGGGAACACTGAAGCTTTCTTT,CAIRLTGNTEAFF
.,TRBJ1-2,few,TRBV27,TGTGCCAGCAGTTTTTGGGCGGGTTATGCCGGCTACACCTTC,CASSFWAGYAGYTF
.,TRBJ2-7,many,TRBV5-1,TGCGCCAGCAGCTTGGAAGCAGGTACCTACGAGCAGTACTTC,CASSLEAGTYEQYF
.,TRBJ2-7,many,TRBV2,TGTGCCAGCAGAAAACAGGGCACTAGGGACGAGCAGTACTTC,CASRKQGTRDEQYF